This is a list of T cell receptor beta chains from one sample in a study of blood T cell repertoires in COVID-19. TCRdb's table, derived via immunoSEQ multiplex PCR, lists solely in-frame clones and lacks some. This table holds over 25,000 clones, 84% found once. The sample was peripheral blood. The receptor source for this set is a man between 70 and 80 years old with active COVID-19. Both conserved end residues are part of each CDR3. A D gene is named only where the DNA matches it firmly. Expanded clones are given a class, and other clones once, few, many or no size at all.

J: TRBJ1-5; D: .; size: .; V: TRBV19; DNA: TGTGCCAGTAGTTTGCCAGGGAATCAGCCCCAGCATTTT; CDR3: CASSLPGNQPQHF
J: TRBJ1-2; D: TRBD1; size: .; V: TRBV28; DNA: TGTGCCAGCAGTTCGGACAGGGGGCCCGGGGGATATGGCTACACCTTC; CDR3: CASSSDRGPGGYGYTF
J: TRBJ1-2; D: .; size: .; V: TRBV28; DNA: TGTGCCAGCAGTTTAAACGACAGGCCCAATGAGGTCTTC; CDR3: CASSLNDRPNEVF
J: TRBJ2-5; D: TRBD2; size: .; V: TRBV7-2; DNA: TGTGCCAGCAGCTCCAGGACTAGCGGGCCAGAGACCCAGTACTTC; CDR3: CASSSRTSGPETQYF
J: TRBJ2-3; D: TRBD2; size: once; V: TRBV5-1; DNA: TGCGCCAGCAGCCCCCAGGGACTAGCGGGGGATACGCAGTATTTT; CDR3: CASSPQGLAGDTQYF
J: TRBJ1-6; D: .; size: .; V: TRBV28; DNA: TGTGCCAGCAGTTTGCCCCACAGGCCTGGCTCCTATAATTCACCCCTCCACTTT; CDR3: CASSLPHRPGSYNSPLHF
J: TRBJ2-3; D: TRBD2; size: .; V: TRBV4-2; DNA: TGTGCCAGCAGCCAACTTCCCTGGGGGACTAGCGGGTTCACAGATACGCAGTATTTT; CDR3: CASSQLPWGTSGFTDTQYF
J: TRBJ2-7; D: .; size: once; V: TRBV7-8; DNA: TGTGCCAGCAGCTTAGGTGGTGGGGGCCGGGACGAGCAGTACTTC; CDR3: CASSLGGGGRDEQYF
J: TRBJ2-7; D: .; size: .; V: TRBV19; DNA: TGTGCCAGTAGTATAGTAGGGGCGAGCTCCTACGAGCAGTACTTC; CDR3: CASSIVGASSYEQYF
J: TRBJ1-2; D: .; size: few; V: TRBV6-5; DNA: TGTGCCAGCAGTTATATCGGGTTCGACTATGGCTACACCTTC; CDR3: CASSYIGFDYGYTF
J: TRBJ2-5; D: TRBD2; size: .; V: TRBV11-3; DNA: TGTGCCAGCAGCTTAGGGGGAGCGGGGGAAGAGACCCAGTACTTC; CDR3: CASSLGGAGEETQYF
J: TRBJ1-1; D: TRBD1; size: .; V: TRBV16; DNA: TGTGCCAGCAGCCAATCGACAGGGTACACTGAAGCTTTCTTT; CDR3: CASSQSTGYTEAFF
J: TRBJ2-3; D: .; size: .; V: TRBV5-5; DNA: TGTGCCAGCAGCCAAGGCACCCTCCCGGGGACAGATACGCAGTATTTT; CDR3: CASSQGTLPGTDTQYF
J: TRBJ1-2; D: .; size: .; V: TRBV28; DNA: TGTGCCAGCAGTACCCTGACAAGAAACTATGGCTACACCTTC; CDR3: CASSTLTRNYGYTF
J: TRBJ2-7; D: .; size: .; V: TRBV5-1; DNA: TGCGCCAGCAGCACTGCAGGCCGGTCCTACGAGCAGTACTTC; CDR3: CASSTAGRSYEQYF
J: TRBJ1-3; D: .; size: .; V: TRBV30; DNA: TGTGCCTGGAGTGGAAGGGGTCGGGGAGGTCTATCTGGAAACACCATATATTTT; CDR3: CAWSGRGRGGLSGNTIYF
J: TRBJ2-3; D: .; size: .; V: TRBV5-4; DNA: TGTGCCAGCAGCCGACCTAGCTCAGATACGCAGTATTTT; CDR3: CASSRPSSDTQYF
J: TRBJ2-7; D: TRBD2; size: once; V: TRBV3-1/TRBV3-2; DNA: TGTGCCAGCAGCCAAGGACTAGCGAGGCACTACGAGCAGTACTTC; CDR3: CASSQGLARHYEQYF
J: TRBJ2-5; D: TRBD1; size: .; V: TRBV9; DNA: TGTGCCAGCAGCGTAGCTACAGGGGCCTACCCCTCCCAAGAGACCCAGTACTTC; CDR3: CASSVATGAYPSQETQYF
J: TRBJ1-3; D: TRBD1; size: .; V: TRBV9; DNA: TGTGCCAGCAGCCGTCTAGCCCAGGGGGACACCATATATTTT; CDR3: CASSRLAQGDTIYF
J: TRBJ1-4; D: TRBD1; size: .; V: TRBV7-2; DNA: TGTGCCAGCAGCTTAGCCCGGGACAGGGGTGAAAAACTGTTTTTT; CDR3: CASSLARDRGEKLFF
J: TRBJ2-5; D: TRBD1; size: .; V: TRBV7-6; DNA: TGTGCCAGCAGCTTACAGTGGGGACAGCAAGAGACCCAGTACTTC; CDR3: CASSLQWGQQETQYF
J: TRBJ2-5; D: .; size: .; V: TRBV29-1; DNA: TGCAGCGTTGAAGCATCCCAAGAGACCCAGTACTTC; CDR3: CSVEASQETQYF
J: TRBJ2-3; D: TRBD2; size: .; V: TRBV19; DNA: TGTGCCAGTAGTACCTCGGGACTAGGGGGAACGACAGATACGCAGTATTTT; CDR3: CASSTSGLGGTTDTQYF
J: TRBJ1-4; D: .; size: once; V: TRBV9; DNA: TGTGCCAGCAGCGGACGAGGACAGAGTGAAAAACTGTTTTTT; CDR3: CASSGRGQSEKLFF
J: TRBJ2-3; D: TRBD1; size: .; V: TRBV7-3; DNA: TGTGCCAGCAGCTCGACCGGGACAGGGGTAACACCATATACGCAGTATTTT; CDR3: CASSSTGTGVTPYTQYF
J: TRBJ1-2; D: .; size: .; V: TRBV9; DNA: TGTGCCAGCAGCGTAGGTGGCAGGGCTGATGGCTACACCTTC; CDR3: CASSVGGRADGYTF
J: TRBJ1-1; D: TRBD1; size: once; V: TRBV18; DNA: TGTGCCAGCTCAGAAAAGGGGGCAACTGAAGCTTTCTTT; CDR3: CASSEKGATEAFF
J: TRBJ1-2; D: TRBD1; size: once; V: TRBV6-4; DNA: TGTGCCATGGGACCCCTGGCCCCCGGACAGGAGGGAGGCTACGGCTTC; CDR3: CAMGPLAPGQEGGYGF
J: TRBJ1-1; D: TRBD1; size: .; V: TRBV28; DNA: TGTGCCAGCGAAGAACAGGGGTACACTGAAGCTTTCTTT; CDR3: CASEEQGYTEAFF
J: TRBJ1-1; D: .; size: .; V: TRBV6-5; DNA: TGTGCCAGCAGTCCGAGACAGAACACTGAAGCTTTCTTT; CDR3: CASSPRQNTEAFF
J: TRBJ2-1; D: TRBD1; size: .; V: TRBV24-1; DNA: TGTGCCACCAGTGTGAGGACAGGGGGCTATGTGAATGAGCAGTTCTTC; CDR3: CATSVRTGGYVNEQFF
J: TRBJ2-7; D: .; size: few; V: TRBV2; DNA: TGTGCCAGCACCGAACAGGTTCTCTCCTACGAGCAGTACTTC; CDR3: CASTEQVLSYEQYF
J: TRBJ1-3; D: .; size: .; V: TRBV2; DNA: TGTGCCAGCAGTGGACTAGTGGGAGCCTCTGGAAACACCATATATTTT; CDR3: CASSGLVGASGNTIYF
J: TRBJ1-3; D: .; size: .; V: TRBV6-6; DNA: TGTGCCAGCCTCCCTAGGGGCTCTGGAAACACCATATATTTT; CDR3: CASLPRGSGNTIYF